This TCR beta chain was documented in a study of tumor-infiltrating lymphocytes in oesophageal squamous cell carcinoma. TCRdb called the PCR reads again in MiXCR, with one record for every CDR3 protein. The profile shows around 14,000 distinct CDR3 sequences, 40% to 65% of them singletons. In germline, CDR1 is SGHVS, CDR2 FQNEAQ. The CDR3 sequence is 15 residues long. The sequenced material came from esophageal tumor tissue. The sequence came from a male donor with esophageal squamous cell carcinoma. This chain links TRBV7-8 with TRBJ2-3; TRBD2 matches 7 bases. The DNA end favors TRBJ2-1, so the J call may be wrong. The CDR3 DNA follows: TGTGCCAGCAGCCCTACTAGCGTATCCTACAATGAGCAGTTCTTC. As protein: CASSPTSVSYNEQFF.